This passage covers 2 T cell receptor beta chains from one sample sequenced in a study of T cells in narcolepsy (dated by TCRdb to the late 2010s). Libraries were constructed by the immunoSEQ multiplex PCR assay. TCRdb took over this immuneACCESS table, retaining in-frame rearrangements with V and J assigned. Such tables are incomplete; in checked studies, under half of the missing clones stem from an unresolved V gene, and the remainder is unexplained. The sample table records around 31,000 clones; around 83% of these occur just once. The biggest ten clones account for roughly 2.6% of the sample. The sequenced material came from CD45RA- memory CD4+ T cells from PBMCs. The intended sense of this specimen's cell subset or site label: memory T cells sorted ex vivo from peripheral blood. Source of these receptors: a human donor with narcolepsy.

The V and J genes are TRBV28 and TRBJ1-2; tentatively, D is TRBD1 (6 bases). Germline CDR1 is MDHEN and CDR2 is SYDVKM. V was cut by 3 bases and J by 1 base, with 15 bases left in between. CDR3 size: 16 residues. CDR3 protein: CASSFGGRSFNYGYTF. The CDR3 DNA reads as TGTGCCAGCAGTTTCGGGGGGCGCTCCTTTAACTATGGCTACACCTTC.

The genes are TRBV7-3 and TRBJ2-3, with D perhaps TRBD1 (6 bases). The germline CDR1 and CDR2 sequences are SGHTA and FQGTGA. V lost 4 bases and J 6 bases, leaving 11 bases between the germline ends. This CDR3 contains 13 residues. DNA for the CDR3: TGTGCCAGCAGCTACACAGGGAGCGATACGCAGTATTTT. The encoded protein is CASSYTGSDTQYF.